What follows describes a single TCR beta chain. Its antigen is unknown. The sample originates from a study of T cells in Graves' hyperthyroidism and ophthalmopathy. Study-wide points: In the blood, most expanded thyroid clonotypes above 0.001 appeared as well. For ophthalmopathy, model prediction preceded onset by a median approximately 6 months.

Every diagnosis used clinical symptoms, serum thyroxine and TRAb, thyroid ultrasound and orbital computed tomography. Over 9 ml of fresh peripheral blood supplied the PBMCs. The TCR beta CDR3 regions underwent amplification using RNA transcripts as the source. During a first-round RT-PCR of the TCR CDR3, the HTBI primer set was used. Via MiXCR, TCRdb re-called the multiplex PCR reads, giving one row per CDR3 protein. Among 400,000 to 500,000 distinct CDR3 sequences listed, under 15% were seen once. Germline CDR1 reads MNHNS; CDR2 reads SASEGT. V shed 7 bases, J shed 3 bases, and the junction held 6 bases outside the gene matches. This CDR3 contains 13 residues.

J is TRBJ2-7 and V is TRBV6-1; 7 bases fit TRBD1. The specimen was blood. This TCR was sampled from a man between 18 and 35 years old with Graves' ophthalmopathy. This CDR3 reads CASTGQHDYEQYF. DNA for the CDR3: TGTGCCAGCACGGGACAGCACGACTACGAGCAGTACTTC.